This T cell receptor (beta chain) came from a study of response to subunit inactivated influenza vaccine. Each CDR3 protein gets one entry after TCRdb re-called the RT-PCR reads with MiXCR. Altogether 150,000 to 200,000 distinct CDR3 sequences are present, around 9.2% being singletons, with the ten largest covering about a tenth. Study-level points and caveats: T cells newly recruited by each seasonal influenza vaccination are few, the authors suggested.

Details on this clonotype: What it binds is not known.

CDR3 length: 13 amino acids. Germline trimming cut 3 bases from V and 6 bases from J; bases unmatched to any gene: 6. CDR1 is GTSNPN and CDR2 is SVGIG in the germline V gene (reference sequence). This receptor was taken from a man in his fifties who received an inactivated influenza vaccine. V is TRBV30 and J is TRBJ2-7, with 9 nucleotides matching TRBD1. The sequences come from non-naive T cells sorted from PBMCs, collected on the day of vaccination. CDR3 residues: CAWRGDRVLEQYF. The DNA of the CDR3 is TGTGCCTGGAGGGGGGACAGGGTACTCGAGCAGTACTTC.